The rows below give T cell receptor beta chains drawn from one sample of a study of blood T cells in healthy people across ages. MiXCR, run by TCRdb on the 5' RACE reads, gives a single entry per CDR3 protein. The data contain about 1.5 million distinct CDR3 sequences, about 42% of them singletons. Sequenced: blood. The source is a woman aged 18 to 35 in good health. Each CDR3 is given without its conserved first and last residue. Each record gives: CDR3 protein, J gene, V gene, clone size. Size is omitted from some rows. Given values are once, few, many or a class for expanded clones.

ASSEWGAETQY,TRBJ2-5,TRBV25-1,-
ASSDGQGIRNEQF,TRBJ2-1,TRBV21-1,-
SAEERTGPSGYT,TRBJ1-2,TRBV20-1,-
ASSEPRQASQPQH,TRBJ1-5,TRBV6-1,-
ASRRTSGGFFYNEQF,TRBJ2-1,TRBV6-6,once
ASSYSLVTQY,TRBJ2-5,TRBV6-2/TRBV6-3,-
AISDNRQGARNEQF,TRBJ2-1,TRBV10-3,-
ASSLRQGSDNEQF,TRBJ2-1,TRBV27,few
ASSRKGPYFEQY,TRBJ2-7,TRBV6-5,-
ASTAGVAGYNEQF,TRBJ2-1,TRBV27,-
ASSVRGTIYNEQF,TRBJ2-1,TRBV9,-
ASSSRTGRLTTDTQY,TRBJ2-3,TRBV7-2,-
ASSQTGESEY,TRBJ2-7,TRBV18,-
ASSYSGRDSLVGELF,TRBJ2-2,TRBV6-6,-
ASSTGGDNGYT,TRBJ1-2,TRBV25-1,-
ASSFQETGLRGNQPQH,TRBJ1-5,TRBV12-3/TRBV12-4,-
ASSWKAGTRETGELF,TRBJ2-2,TRBV6-2/TRBV6-3,-
ASSLSGTTNNEQF,TRBJ2-1,TRBV7-3,few
ASSTSGTSSTDTQY,TRBJ2-3,TRBV5-1,few
ASSYSASSSYEQY,TRBJ2-7,TRBV6-5,-
SELAAGTDTQY,TRBJ2-3,TRBV20-1,-